This is a list of T cell receptor beta chains from one sample in a study of T cell responses to AZD1222 COVID-19 vaccine. Sequencing was performed with immunoSEQ multiplex PCR; in TCRdb, only in-frame clones are kept and a portion is missing. This table has more than 90,000 clones, more than 75% appearing once. The source material was peripheral blood, sampled 28 days after the second AZD1222 dose. These receptors were obtained from an adult who received the AZD1222 COVID-19 vaccine. The CDR3 runs from the conserved cysteine through the conserved F or W. The order of the fields is clone size, D gene, V gene, J gene, CDR3 protein, CDR3 DNA. A D gene is named only where the DNA matches it firmly. Clone size is stated in some rows and not others, as once, few, many or a class when expanded.

clone_size: NA
d_call: NA
v_call: TRBV21-1
j_call: TRBJ1-2
cdr3_aa: CASSKPRRGAYGYTF
cdr3_nt: TGTGCCAGCAGCAAACCCCGTAGGGGGGCCTATGGCTACACCTTC

clone_size: NA
d_call: NA
v_call: TRBV29-1
j_call: TRBJ1-1
cdr3_aa: CSVKTNTEAFF
cdr3_nt: TGCAGCGTCAAGACCAACACTGAAGCTTTCTTT

clone_size: NA
d_call: NA
v_call: TRBV5-4
j_call: TRBJ2-5
cdr3_aa: CASSLEGTETQYF
cdr3_nt: TGTGCCAGCAGCTTGGAGGGTACTGAGACCCAGTACTTC

clone_size: NA
d_call: NA
v_call: TRBV6-5
j_call: TRBJ2-5
cdr3_aa: CASSATVASGTQYF
cdr3_nt: TGTGCCAGCAGCGCGACCGTGGCTAGTGGGACCCAGTACTTC

clone_size: NA
d_call: TRBD2
v_call: TRBV7-3
j_call: TRBJ2-3
cdr3_aa: CASSQSPALAGTDTQYF
cdr3_nt: TGTGCCAGCAGCCAGTCCCCGGCACTAGCGGGGACAGATACGCAGTATTTT

clone_size: few
d_call: NA
v_call: TRBV11-2
j_call: TRBJ1-3
cdr3_aa: CASSLLVSSGNTIYF
cdr3_nt: TGTGCCAGCAGCTTACTGGTTAGCTCTGGAAACACCATATATTTT

clone_size: NA
d_call: NA
v_call: TRBV29-1
j_call: TRBJ1-3
cdr3_aa: CSVEQTGNTIYF
cdr3_nt: TGCAGCGTTGAACAGACTGGAAACACCATATATTTT

clone_size: NA
d_call: NA
v_call: TRBV24-1
j_call: TRBJ2-1
cdr3_aa: CATSDPKTPGLYNEQFF
cdr3_nt: TGTGCCACCAGTGACCCTAAAACCCCGGGGCTTTACAATGAGCAGTTCTTC

clone_size: NA
d_call: NA
v_call: TRBV29-1
j_call: TRBJ1-1
cdr3_aa: CSVVRLTEAFF
cdr3_nt: TGCAGCGTTGTCCGACTCACTGAAGCTTTCTTT

clone_size: NA
d_call: NA
v_call: TRBV29-1
j_call: TRBJ2-1
cdr3_aa: CSVSMGKQFF
cdr3_nt: TGCAGCGTTAGCATGGGTAAGCAGTTCTTC

clone_size: few
d_call: NA
v_call: TRBV27
j_call: TRBJ1-3
cdr3_aa: CASSLSFLGVVTGNTIYF
cdr3_nt: TGTGCCAGCAGTTTATCGTTTCTTGGGGTAGTCACTGGAAACACCATATATTTT

clone_size: once
d_call: TRBD1
v_call: TRBV18
j_call: TRBJ1-6
cdr3_aa: CASSQQGSYNSPLHF
cdr3_nt: TGTGCCAGCTCCCAACAGGGGTCCTATAATTCACCCCTCCACTTT

clone_size: NA
d_call: NA
v_call: TRBV21-1
j_call: TRBJ2-3
cdr3_aa: CASSSQLTGTHPPGTDTQYF
cdr3_nt: TGTGCCAGCAGCTCCCAACTAACCGGGACGCACCCCCCCGGGACAGATACGCAGTATTTT

clone_size: once
d_call: NA
v_call: TRBV6-5
j_call: TRBJ2-2
cdr3_aa: CASTNRVDTGELFF
cdr3_nt: TGTGCCAGCACCAACAGGGTGGACACCGGGGAGCTGTTTTTT

clone_size: NA
d_call: TRBD1
v_call: TRBV7-3
j_call: TRBJ1-1
cdr3_aa: CASSRQGAANTEAFF
cdr3_nt: TGTGCCAGCAGCCGCCAGGGGGCCGCGAACACTGAAGCTTTCTTT

clone_size: NA
d_call: TRBD1
v_call: TRBV27
j_call: TRBJ1-4
cdr3_aa: CASREGQGGKEKLFF
cdr3_nt: TGTGCCAGCAGAGAGGGACAGGGTGGAAAAGAAAAACTGTTTTTT

clone_size: NA
d_call: NA
v_call: TRBV9
j_call: TRBJ2-3
cdr3_aa: CASGVVNGGDTQYF
cdr3_nt: TGTGCCAGCGGCGTCGTCAACGGAGGGGATACGCAGTATTTT

clone_size: NA
d_call: NA
v_call: TRBV11-3
j_call: TRBJ2-2
cdr3_aa: CASSLGYGTGELFF
cdr3_nt: TGTGCCAGCAGCTTGGGCTACGGGACCGGGGAGCTGTTTTTT

clone_size: NA
d_call: TRBD1
v_call: TRBV5-1
j_call: TRBJ1-2
cdr3_aa: CASSSTTTGGLGGYTF
cdr3_nt: TGCGCCAGCAGCTCGACGACGACAGGGGGCTTAGGAGGCTACACCTTC

clone_size: NA
d_call: NA
v_call: TRBV27
j_call: TRBJ1-5
cdr3_aa: CASSLSQEWGQPQHF
cdr3_nt: TGTGCCAGCAGTTTATCCCAGGAGTGGGGTCAGCCCCAGCATTTT

clone_size: NA
d_call: NA
v_call: TRBV28
j_call: TRBJ1-5
cdr3_aa: CASSLQGIGASNQPQHF
cdr3_nt: TGTGCCAGCAGTTTACAAGGTATCGGGGCAAGCAATCAGCCCCAGCATTTT

clone_size: few
d_call: NA
v_call: TRBV19
j_call: TRBJ1-2
cdr3_aa: CASTSAQDYGYTF
cdr3_nt: TGTGCCAGTACTTCCGCGCAGGACTATGGCTACACCTTC

clone_size: NA
d_call: NA
v_call: TRBV5-1
j_call: TRBJ2-5
cdr3_aa: CASSLVGMETQYF
cdr3_nt: TGCGCCAGCAGCTTGGTGGGCATGGAGACCCAGTACTTC

clone_size: once
d_call: NA
v_call: TRBV5-1
j_call: TRBJ2-2
cdr3_aa: CASSLILSGELFF
cdr3_nt: TGCGCCAGCAGCCTCATTTTGTCCGGGGAGCTGTTTTTT

clone_size: NA
d_call: NA
v_call: TRBV12-3/TRBV12-4
j_call: TRBJ1-2
cdr3_aa: CASSHKRYGYTF
cdr3_nt: TGTGCCAGCAGTCATAAAAGATATGGCTACACCTTC

clone_size: NA
d_call: NA
v_call: TRBV28
j_call: TRBJ1-2
cdr3_aa: CASISTGRYGYTF
cdr3_nt: TGTGCCAGCATCTCGACAGGTCGCTATGGCTACACCTTC